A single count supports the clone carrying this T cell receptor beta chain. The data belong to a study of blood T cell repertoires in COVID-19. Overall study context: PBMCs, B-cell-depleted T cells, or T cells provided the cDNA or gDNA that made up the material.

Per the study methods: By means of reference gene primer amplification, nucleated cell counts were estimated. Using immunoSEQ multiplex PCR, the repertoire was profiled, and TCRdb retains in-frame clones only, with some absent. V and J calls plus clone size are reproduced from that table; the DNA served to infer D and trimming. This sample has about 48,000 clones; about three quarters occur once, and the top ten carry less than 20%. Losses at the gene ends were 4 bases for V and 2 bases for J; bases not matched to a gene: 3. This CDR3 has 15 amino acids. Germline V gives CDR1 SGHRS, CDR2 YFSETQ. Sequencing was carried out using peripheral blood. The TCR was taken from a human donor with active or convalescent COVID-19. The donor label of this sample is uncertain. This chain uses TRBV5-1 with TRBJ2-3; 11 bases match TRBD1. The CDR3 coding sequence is TGCGCCAGCAGCAGGGGACAGGGGGTCACAGATACGCAGTATTTT. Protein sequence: CASSRGQGVTDTQYF. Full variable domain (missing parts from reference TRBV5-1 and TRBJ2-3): KAGVTQTPRYLIKTRGQQVTLSCSPISGHRSVSWYQQTPGQGLQFLFEYFSETQRNKGNFPGRFSGRQFSNSRSEMNVSTLELGDSALYLCASSRGQGVTDTQYFGPGTRLTVL.